Following are 25 T cell receptor beta chains from one sample sequenced in a study of cytomegalovirus exposure and HLA in healthy donors. Primers included in the PCR were 60 Vbeta and 13 Jbeta primers. Some clones are missing from TCRdb's copy, which holds only in-frame ones; the method was immunoSEQ multiplex PCR. The sample lists 200,000 to 250,000 clones, roughly 88% seen once, with 0.71% in the top ten. Material for sequencing was PBMCs. The receptors shown here come from a boy aged 2 to 9 in good health and CMV-seronegative.

The rearrangement links TRBV2 to TRBJ2-5, with TRBD2 matching 9 bases. CDR3 size: 13 residues. The J segment lost 5 bases and the V segment lost 10 bases, leaving 8 bases of the junction unmatched. CDR1 is SNHLY, CDR2 FYNNEI, per germline. CDR3 in DNA: TGTGCCAACCGGGCTAGCGGGACGGAGACCCAGTACTTC. The encoded protein is CANRASGTETQYF.

V usage is TRBV10-3 and J usage is TRBJ2-7; D is perhaps TRBD1 (6 bases). Trimming cost V 6 bases and J 6 bases, with 15 bases left between them. CDR1 and CDR2 from the germline V gene are ENHRY and SYGVKD. The CDR3 is 13 amino acids. As DNA, the CDR3 is TGTGCCATCAGGAGGGACACTTCTGGCGAGCAGTACTTC. Protein product: CAIRRDTSGEQYF.

DNA for the CDR3: TGCAGCGTTGTTCGAGCGGGGGTGTACAATGAGCAGTTCTTC. Translating it yields CSVVRAGVYNEQFF. V and J are TRBV29-1 and TRBJ2-1; TRBD2 aligns across 8 bases. Germline CDR1 is SQVTM and CDR2 is ANQGSEA. The CDR3 has 14 amino acids. V shed 4 bases, J shed 4 bases, and the junction held 6 bases outside the gene matches.

The chain employs TRBV14 and TRBJ2-7; 11 nucleotides align to TRBD2. The CDR3 is made up of 17 amino acids. CDR1 and CDR2 (germline): SGHDN, FVKESK. Unmatched junction bases numbered 7, after V lost 0 bases and J lost 3 bases. The CDR3 DNA follows: TGTGCCAGCAGCCAAGATGGGACTAGCGGTGCCCTCTACGAGCAGTACTTC. Translated, it gives CASSQDGTSGALYEQYF.

The J gene is TRBJ1-2, the V gene TRBV27; unclear D gene. This CDR3 region has 14 residues. Trimming took 0 bases from V and 4 from J, leaving 9 bases between them. The V gene's germline CDR1 is MNHEY and CDR2 SMNVEV (reference sequence). The CDR3 sequence: CASSLSPGFYGYTF. The CDR3 coding sequence is TGTGCCAGCAGTTTATCCCCAGGTTTCTATGGCTACACCTTC.

The DNA for the CDR3 is TGTGCCAGCAGTTTTCCCGGAGCCACTGAAGCTTTCTTT. Translated: CASSFPGATEAFF. The rearrangement uses TRBV27 and TRBJ1-1; D is undetermined. Germline V CDR1 and CDR2: MNHEY, SMNVEV (reference sequence). This CDR3 region has 13 residues. Deletions cut 3 bases from V and 4 bases from J, with 9 bases between.

V gene TRBV10-3 combines with J gene TRBJ2-1, with TRBD2 matching 11 bases. Germline V lookup: CDR1 ENHRY, CDR2 SYGVKD. The V and J ends lost 10 bases and 0 bases, in that order; junction bases with no gene match: 11. The CDR3 runs to 17 residues. CDR3 DNA: TGTGCCAGCCGGGGACTAGCGGTCAACTACTCCTACAATGAGCAGTTCTTC. Amino acids: CASRGLAVNYSYNEQFF.

The chain links TRBV9 to TRBJ1-4; D not resolved. CDR3 length equals 12 residues. Trimming cost V 7 bases and J 5 bases, with 9 bases left between them. CDR1 SGDLS and CDR2 YYNGEE come from the germline V gene. This chain's CDR3 is CASGGLNEKLFF. The DNA of the CDR3 is TGTGCCAGCGGTGGTCTAAATGAAAAACTGTTTTTT.

Worth noting for this clone: It is likely a read error, because the conserved phenylalanine at the end of the CDR3 is missing. This sequence joins TRBV6-5 and TRBJ1-4; D uncertain. Per the germline V gene, CDR1 is MNHEY and CDR2 is SVGAGI. The CDR3 contains 15 residues. V was trimmed by 4 bases and J by 0 bases, leaving 9 bases between them. CDR3 region: CASSFDPATNEKLFV. The CDR3, as DNA: TGTGCCAGCAGTTTTGACCCCGCAACTAATGAAAAACTGTTTGTT.

The CDR3 sequence: CASSKVGEEAFF. The CDR3 nucleotides read TGTGCCAGCAGCAAAGTCGGAGAGGAAGCTTTCTTT. This chain joins TRBV21-1 and TRBJ1-1. TRBV21-1 is a documented pseudogene. CDR3 length: 12 residues.

V and J are TRBV20-1 and TRBJ2-1, with D unresolved. The germline V gene encodes CDR1 DFQATT and CDR2 SNEGSKA (reference sequence). This CDR3 is built from 11 residues. Deletions cut 5 bases from V and 4 bases from J, with 6 bases between. This CDR3 reads CSAPLYNEQFF. The CDR3 DNA follows: TGCAGTGCTCCCCTTTACAATGAGCAGTTCTTC.

This chain links TRBV4-1 with TRBJ2-5; weak D call: TRBD2 (7 bases). The end of the DNA fits TRBJ2-7 better, so the J call may be wrong. The CDR3 contains 17 residues. The germline V gene encodes CDR1 MGHRA and CDR2 YSYEKL. The CDR3 reads CASSQEALGGGQYEQYF. The CDR3 DNA follows: TGCGCCAGCAGCCAAGAAGCCCTAGGGGGGGGGCAGTACGAGCAGTACTTC.

This clone has just a few counts. This chain links TRBV5-1 with TRBJ1-2, with 7 bases aligning to TRBD1. Losses at the gene ends were 0 bases for V and 4 bases for J; bases not matched to a gene: 3. CDR1 and CDR2 from the germline V gene are SGHRS and YFSETQ. CDR3 size: 14 residues. The CDR3 region has the DNA TGCGCCAGCAGCTTGGAACAGGGGATCTATGGCTACACCTTC. As protein: CASSLEQGIYGYTF.

V gene TRBV18 combines with J gene TRBJ2-4; the match to TRBD1 covers 7 bases. The CDR3 covers 12 residues. J gave up 8 bases and V 5 bases, and 3 bases lay outside the gene matches. Germline V lookup: CDR1 KGHSH, CDR2 LQKENI. The CDR3 DNA follows: TGTGCCAGCTCATCCACAGGGGACATTCAGTACTTC. As protein: CASSSTGDIQYF.

The rearrangement joins TRBV7-2 to TRBJ2-7, with D tentatively TRBD1 (6 bases). Looked up from germline, CDR1 is SGHTA and CDR2 is FQGNSA. V lost 1 base and J lost 6, with 7 bases in between. The CDR3 runs 12 residues. Here the CDR3 DNA reads TGTGCCAGCAGCTTAGGCAGGGGCGAGCAGTACTTC. Encoded protein: CASSLGRGEQYF.

This clone was counted once. The genes are TRBV30 and TRBJ1-2; 8 positions agree with TRBD1. V lost 3 bases, J lost 7 bases, and 7 bases stayed unmatched. This CDR3 is built from 13 residues. CDR1 and CDR2 from the germline V gene are GTSNPN and SVGIG (reference sequence). Here the CDR3 reads CAWSRTGTSGYTF. The CDR3 DNA sequence: TGTGCCTGGAGCAGGACAGGGACGAGTGGCTACACCTTC.

The CDR3 protein is CASTTDSEGGRQYF. The DNA of the CDR3 is TGTGCCAGCACGACGGATAGCGAAGGGGGAAGGCAGTACTTC. The rearrangement links TRBV2 to TRBJ2-7, with D tentatively TRBD1 (6 bases). The CDR3 consists of 14 residues. V was trimmed by 7 bases and J by 9 bases, leaving 22 bases between them. CDR1 is SNHLY, CDR2 FYNNEI, per germline. Full variable domain (rest looked up from reference TRBV2 and TRBJ2-7): EPEVTQTPSHQVTQMGQEVILRCVPISNHLYFYWYRQILGQKVEFLVSFYNNEISEKSEIFDDQFSVERPDGSNFTLKIRSTKLEDSAMYFCASTTDSEGGRQYFGPGTRLTVT.

CDR3 DNA: TGTGCCAGCAGTTACCGGGACAGGTGGACTGAAGCTTTCTTT. Translation gives CASSYRDRWTEAFF. The V and J genes are TRBV6-5 and TRBJ1-1; TRBD1 agrees at 8 bases. The J segment lost 5 bases and the V segment lost 2 bases, leaving 4 bases of the junction unmatched. This CDR3 spans 14 amino acids. Looked up from germline, CDR1 is MNHEY and CDR2 is SVGAGI.

The V gene is TRBV27, the J gene TRBJ1-2, with 9 nucleotides matching TRBD1. CDR1 and CDR2 (germline): MNHEY, SMNVEV (reference sequence). The CDR3 contains 14 residues. Trimming at V came to 7 bases and at J to 8 bases, leaving 11 bases not matched to a gene. CDR3 sequence reads: CASTSLGTGSGYTF. As DNA, the CDR3 is TGTGCCAGCACCAGTTTGGGGACAGGGAGCGGCTACACCTTC.

CDR3 sequence: CASSSGTGGETQYF. The CDR3 bases are TGTGCCAGCAGTTCCGGGACAGGGGGAGAGACCCAGTACTTC. The chain combines TRBV2 with TRBJ2-5; 11 bases fit TRBD1. Trimming removed 5 bases from V and 4 bases from J; junction bases left unmatched: 3. This CDR3 region has 14 residues. Germline loops: CDR1 SNHLY, CDR2 FYNNEI. The entire variable domain, with the rest obtained from reference TRBV2 and TRBJ2-5, is as follows: EPEVTQTPSHQVTQMGQEVILRCVPISNHLYFYWYRQILGQKVEFLVSFYNNEISEKSEIFDDQFSVERPDGSNFTLKIRSTKLEDSAMYFCASSSGTGGETQYFGPGTRLLVL.

CDR3 sequence reads: CASGLWAGGSVHNEQFF. The CDR3 coding sequence is TGTGCTAGTGGTTTGTGGGCGGGCGGGAGTGTACACAATGAGCAGTTCTTC. The chain has TRBV12-5 and TRBJ2-1; 7 bases line up with TRBD2. This CDR3 has 17 amino acids. Germline V gene data show CDR1 as LGHNT and CDR2 as FRNRAP. The J segment lost 5 bases and the V segment lost 2 bases, leaving 12 bases of the junction unmatched.

The chain uses TRBV30 and TRBJ2-1, with D unresolved. The CDR3 has 14 residues. CDR1 GTSNPN and CDR2 SVGIG come from the germline V gene (reference sequence). With 0 bases removed from V and 0 bases from J, the gap between germline ends came to 6 bases. CDR3 sequence: CAWSVLISYNEQFF. CDR3 sequence (DNA): TGTGCCTGGAGTGTACTGATCTCCTACAATGAGCAGTTCTTC.

The V and J genes are TRBV27 and TRBJ2-1; D perhaps matches TRBD1 (6 bases). The CDR3 extends over 15 amino acids. Germline V gene sequence: CDR1 MNHEY, CDR2 SMNVEV (reference sequence). V was shortened by 3 bases and J by 4 bases, with 13 bases between the two germline ends. CDR3 in DNA: TGTGCCAGCAGTTTTGTAGGGGGACGATACAATGAGCAGTTCTTC. It codes for CASSFVGGRYNEQFF.

This chain uses TRBV27 with TRBJ2-2; 11 bases map to TRBD2. From germline, CDR1 is MNHEY and CDR2 SMNVEV (reference sequence). This CDR3 is 16 amino acids long. V shed 5 bases, J shed 7 bases, and the junction held 9 bases outside the gene matches. This chain's CDR3 is CASSPTSGGSSGELFF. The CDR3 DNA reads TGTGCCAGCAGTCCAACTAGCGGGGGATCCAGCGGGGAGCTGTTTTTT.

In its sample, this clone was seen once. V gene TRBV11-1 combines with J gene TRBJ1-1, with 7 bases identical to TRBD1. This CDR3 spans 16 amino acids. Trimming removed 0 bases from V and 6 bases from J; junction bases left unmatched: 10. Germline values: CDR1 SGHAT, CDR2 FQDESV (reference sequence). CDR3 sequence (DNA): TGTGCCAGCAGCTTAGCCTCCATGAGTAGGGGGCCTGAAGCTTTCTTT. It translates to CASSLASMSRGPEAFF.